These T cell receptor beta chains were read from a single sample in a study of T cell responses to AZD1222 COVID-19 vaccine. Assay: immunoSEQ multiplex PCR; the TCRdb copy retains only in-frame clones and omits some. The data hold about 74,000 clones, with around 93% observed a single time. This specimen was peripheral blood, taken 28 days after the second AZD1222 dose. These receptors all come from an adult who received the AZD1222 COVID-19 vaccine. Both conserved end residues are trimmed from each CDR3. The D gene is left open where the match is weak.

D gene: TRBD2; V gene: TRBV9; J gene: TRBJ2-7; CDR3 protein: ASSVGSGTSVEQY
D gene: TRBD1; V gene: TRBV28; J gene: TRBJ1-2; CDR3 protein: ATIPPGQGNYGYT
D gene: TRBD1; V gene: TRBV30; J gene: TRBJ2-7; CDR3 protein: AWAGQEHYEQY
D gene: NA; V gene: TRBV11-3; J gene: TRBJ2-3; CDR3 protein: ASSRRGADTQY
D gene: TRBD2; V gene: TRBV28; J gene: TRBJ2-7; CDR3 protein: ASSWSGRNSYEQY
D gene: NA; V gene: TRBV6-2/TRBV6-3; J gene: TRBJ2-7; CDR3 protein: ASSNRALVH
D gene: NA; V gene: TRBV30; J gene: TRBJ1-1; CDR3 protein: AWRGTVNTEAF
D gene: NA; V gene: TRBV30; J gene: TRBJ2-1; CDR3 protein: AWSTVASGSKF
D gene: NA; V gene: TRBV4-2; J gene: TRBJ1-5; CDR3 protein: ASSQAGSNQPQH
D gene: NA; V gene: TRBV7-8; J gene: TRBJ1-2; CDR3 protein: ASSPGITYHGYT
D gene: TRBD1; V gene: TRBV18; J gene: TRBJ2-7; CDR3 protein: ASSPLRDSWVEQY
D gene: TRBD1; V gene: TRBV19; J gene: TRBJ1-3; CDR3 protein: ASSQTGGSGNTIY
D gene: NA; V gene: TRBV28; J gene: TRBJ1-2; CDR3 protein: ASADIGYT
D gene: NA; V gene: TRBV20-1; J gene: TRBJ1-1; CDR3 protein: SASQAANTEAF
D gene: NA; V gene: TRBV28; J gene: TRBJ1-5; CDR3 protein: ASRSRDVYQPQH
D gene: TRBD2; V gene: TRBV19; J gene: TRBJ2-1; CDR3 protein: ASSLLAGGEQF
D gene: NA; V gene: TRBV20-1; J gene: TRBJ2-7; CDR3 protein: SARAGYEQY
D gene: NA; V gene: TRBV19; J gene: TRBJ2-2; CDR3 protein: ASSRGGGWTGELF
D gene: TRBD1; V gene: TRBV2; J gene: TRBJ1-1; CDR3 protein: ASRQQGADTEAF
D gene: TRBD2; V gene: TRBV5-1; J gene: TRBJ2-2; CDR3 protein: ASSLGLAGRGELF
D gene: TRBD1; V gene: TRBV29-1; J gene: TRBJ1-2; CDR3 protein: SVAPGQGDNYGYT
D gene: TRBD1; V gene: TRBV9; J gene: TRBJ2-7; CDR3 protein: ASSVTGTVSYEQY
D gene: TRBD1; V gene: TRBV7-9; J gene: TRBJ2-7; CDR3 protein: ASSLEGTVRHEQY
D gene: NA; V gene: TRBV29-1; J gene: TRBJ2-7; CDR3 protein: SVGSGNSYEQY
D gene: NA; V gene: TRBV19; J gene: TRBJ1-5; CDR3 protein: ASSLSPQPQH
D gene: NA; V gene: TRBV18; J gene: TRBJ2-7; CDR3 protein: ASSPPGTYEQY
D gene: TRBD2; V gene: TRBV7-2; J gene: TRBJ2-7; CDR3 protein: ASSRVGTSGTREQY